The 2 T cell receptor beta chains below all came from one sample that was sequenced in a study of PD-1 blockade in classical Hodgkin lymphoma. TCRdb's copy holds only in-frame clones and misses some; the assay was immunoSEQ multiplex PCR. Of some 45,000 clones listed, about three quarters were seen once; the top ten hold over 35%. The time point was: cycle 4 day 1 (C4D1), after around six weeks of nivolumab. All patients experienced relapse after autologous stem cell transplantation, and brentuximab vedotin exposure was variable. The starting material was peripheral blood mononuclear cells (PBMCs), obtained before the fourth cycle of nivolumab. These receptor sequences come from a human donor with classical Hodgkin lymphoma.

This clone occurred a few times. J is TRBJ1-3 and V is TRBV19; perhaps TRBD1 as D (6 bases). The CDR3 is 16 amino acids. Germline V gives CDR1 LNHDA, CDR2 SQIVND (reference sequence). V shed 3 bases and J shed 0 bases, with 12 bases lying between them. The CDR3: CASSMLQGSSGNTIYF. CDR3 bases: TGTGCCAGTAGTATGTTACAGGGATCCTCTGGAAACACCATATATTTT.

V is TRBV19 and J is TRBJ2-3, with a tentative D call TRBD2 (7 bases). The germline gives CDR1 LNHDA, CDR2 SQIVND (reference sequence). V was cut by 7 bases and J by 6 bases, with 26 bases left in between. The CDR3 contains 17 residues. The CDR3 reads CASTPVSVGGPADTQYF. CDR3 bases: TGTGCCAGTACCCCTGTCTCGGTGGGGGGGCCTGCGGATACGCAGTATTTT.